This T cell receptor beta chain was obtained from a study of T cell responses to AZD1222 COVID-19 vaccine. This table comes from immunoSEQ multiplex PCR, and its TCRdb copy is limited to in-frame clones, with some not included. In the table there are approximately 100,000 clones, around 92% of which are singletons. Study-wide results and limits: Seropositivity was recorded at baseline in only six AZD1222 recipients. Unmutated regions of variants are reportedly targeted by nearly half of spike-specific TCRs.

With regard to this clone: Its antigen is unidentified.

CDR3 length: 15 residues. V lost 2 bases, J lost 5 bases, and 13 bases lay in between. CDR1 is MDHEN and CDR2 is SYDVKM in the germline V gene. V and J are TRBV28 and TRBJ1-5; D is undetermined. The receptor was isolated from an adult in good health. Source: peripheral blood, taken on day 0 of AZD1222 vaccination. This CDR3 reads CASSLLGRVDQPQHF. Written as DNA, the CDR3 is TGTGCCAGCAGTTTACTCGGGAGGGTGGATCAGCCCCAGCATTTT.